The TCR beta chain under discussion was sequenced for a study of CD8 T cells in Susac syndrome. Findings and limits, study-wide: The TCR sequencing and HLA analysis in the study involved a relatively small number of individuals, as the study acknowledged.

Healthy donors matched for age and sex were used as controls. TEMRA cells were FACS-enriched, with CD8+ and CD4+ T cells isolated negatively. Trimming took off 0 bases at V and 5 bases at J, with 10 bases between the two ends. This CDR3 is 14 amino acids long. In germline, CDR1 is MNHEY, CDR2 SMNVEV (reference sequence). Comment on this clonotype: The antigen is undetermined.

Reverse transcription of about 0.45 to 1 ug RNA was carried out with random hexamers. The authors amplified TCR beta CDR3 across 54 Vbeta and 13 Jbeta using immunoSEQ multiplex PCR. One entry per CDR3 protein, called by TCRdb with MiXCR from the immunoSEQ multiplex PCR reads. The sample includes some 120,000 distinct CDR3 sequences, 90% to 95% of them seen just once. The sample taken for sequencing was CD4+ T cells from PBMCs. This chain joins TRBV27 and TRBJ1-1; possibly TRBD1 for D (5 bases). This receptor was obtained from a human donor in good health. CDR3 coding DNA: TGTGCCAGCAGTTTATCGGGCAGGGAGACTGAAGCTTTCTTT. The encoded protein is CASSLSGRETEAFF.